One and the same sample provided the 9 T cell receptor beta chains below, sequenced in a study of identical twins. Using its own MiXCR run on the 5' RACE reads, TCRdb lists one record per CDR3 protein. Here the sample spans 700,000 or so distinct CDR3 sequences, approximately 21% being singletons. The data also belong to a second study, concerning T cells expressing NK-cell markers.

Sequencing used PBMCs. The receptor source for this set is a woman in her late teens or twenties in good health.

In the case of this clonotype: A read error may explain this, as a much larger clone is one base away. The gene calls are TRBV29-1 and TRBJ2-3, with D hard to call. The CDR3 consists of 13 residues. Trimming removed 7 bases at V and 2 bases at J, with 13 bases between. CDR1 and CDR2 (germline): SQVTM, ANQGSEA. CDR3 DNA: TGCAGCGCCAGGAGCGCCCCCACAGATACGCAGTATTTT. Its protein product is CSARSAPTDTQYF.

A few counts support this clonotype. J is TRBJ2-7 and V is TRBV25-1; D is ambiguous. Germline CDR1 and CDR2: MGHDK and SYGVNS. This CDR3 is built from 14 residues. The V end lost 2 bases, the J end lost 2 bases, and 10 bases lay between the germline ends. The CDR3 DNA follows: TGTGCCAGCAGTGAAAAGGGTAGGCCCTACGAGCAGTACTTC. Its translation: CASSEKGRPYEQYF.

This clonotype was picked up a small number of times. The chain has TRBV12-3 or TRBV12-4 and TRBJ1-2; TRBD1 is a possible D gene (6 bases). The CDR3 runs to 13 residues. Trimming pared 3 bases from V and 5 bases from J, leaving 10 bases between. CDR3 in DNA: TGTGCCAGCAGTTTCCAGGGGAGGTATGGCTACACCTTC. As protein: CASSFQGRYGYTF.

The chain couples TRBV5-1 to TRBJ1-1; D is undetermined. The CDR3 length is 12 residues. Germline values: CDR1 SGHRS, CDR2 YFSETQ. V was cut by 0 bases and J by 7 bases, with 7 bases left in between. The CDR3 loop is CASSLAQNEAFF. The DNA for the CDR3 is TGCGCCAGCAGCTTGGCCCAGAATGAAGCTTTCTTT. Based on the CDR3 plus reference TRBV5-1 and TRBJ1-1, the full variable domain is KAGVTQTPRYLIKTRGQQVTLSCSPISGHRSVSWYQQTPGQGLQFLFEYFSETQRNKGNFPGRFSGRQFSNSRSEMNVSTLELGDSALYLCASSLAQNEAFFGQGTRLTVV.

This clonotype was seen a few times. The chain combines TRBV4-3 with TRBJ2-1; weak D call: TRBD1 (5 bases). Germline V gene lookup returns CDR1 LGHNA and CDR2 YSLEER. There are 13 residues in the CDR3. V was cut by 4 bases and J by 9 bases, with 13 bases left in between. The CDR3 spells CASSPYHQGEQFF. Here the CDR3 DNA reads TGCGCCAGCAGCCCCTACCATCAGGGTGAGCAGTTCTTC.

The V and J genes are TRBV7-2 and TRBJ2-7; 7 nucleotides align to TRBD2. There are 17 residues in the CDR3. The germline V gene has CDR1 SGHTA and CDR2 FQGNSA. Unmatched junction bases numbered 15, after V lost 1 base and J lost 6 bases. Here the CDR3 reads CASSLVRNGGSLSEQYF. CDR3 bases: TGTGCCAGCAGCTTAGTTCGAAACGGGGGGTCCCTAAGCGAGCAGTACTTC.

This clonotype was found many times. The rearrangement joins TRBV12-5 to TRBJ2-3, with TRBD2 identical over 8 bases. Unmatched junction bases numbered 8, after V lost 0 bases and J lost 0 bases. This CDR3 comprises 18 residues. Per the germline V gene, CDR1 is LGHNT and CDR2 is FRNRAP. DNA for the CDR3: TGTGCTAGTGGTTTGGTACTCGACGGGAGGGTGAGCACAGATACGCAGTATTTT. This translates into CASGLVLDGRVSTDTQYF.

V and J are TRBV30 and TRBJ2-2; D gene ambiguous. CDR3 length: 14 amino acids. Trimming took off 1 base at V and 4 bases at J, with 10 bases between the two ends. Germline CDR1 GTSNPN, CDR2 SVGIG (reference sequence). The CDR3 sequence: CAWSDQGPTGELFF. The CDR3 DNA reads TGTGCCTGGAGTGATCAAGGGCCCACCGGGGAGCTGTTTTTT.

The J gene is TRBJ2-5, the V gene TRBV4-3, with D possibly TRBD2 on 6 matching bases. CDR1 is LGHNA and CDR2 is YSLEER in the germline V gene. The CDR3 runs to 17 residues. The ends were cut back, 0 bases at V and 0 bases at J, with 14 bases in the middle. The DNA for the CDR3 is TGCGCCAGCAGCCAAGATTTGGGGGGAATGTACCAAGAGACCCAGTACTTC. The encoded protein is CASSQDLGGMYQETQYF.